This TCR beta chain was profiled in a study of TIL therapy for anti-PD-1-resistant metastatic lung cancer. Study overall: By whole-exome sequencing, median non-synonymous tumor mutation burden was roughly 1.4 mutations per megabase.

This was the immunoSEQ v3 assay. The table came from immunoSEQ multiplex PCR; TCRdb's copy has only in-frame clones and leaves some out. The table shows 95,000 or so clones, with about three fifths occurring only once. CDR1 is MNHEY and CDR2 is SMNVEV in the germline V gene (reference sequence). The CDR3 is made up of 12 amino acids. V was clipped by 6 bases and J by 7 bases, with 10 bases between them. Time point noted: pre-treatment sample, taken before nivolumab and TIL therapy. Most excised metastases sampled were pleural nodules or supraclavicular lymph nodes. The gene calls are TRBV27 and TRBJ2-1; D is unresolved. The receptor was isolated from a person aged 25-85 years with non-small cell lung cancer. The sample consisted of tumor tissue, taken at baseline. For the CDR3, the DNA is TGTGCCAGCAGGACTCTAGTAAATGAGCAGTTCTTC. Translation gives CASRTLVNEQFF.